The 8 T cell receptor beta chains below all came from one sample that was sequenced in a study of cytomegalovirus exposure and HLA in healthy donors. 60 Vbeta and 13 Jbeta primers were used in PCR. Libraries were prepared by immunoSEQ multiplex PCR; TCRdb keeps only in-frame clonotypes and omits some of them. The profile covers around 200,000 clones, with under 80% appearing a single time and roughly 0.22% taken by the ten largest. The sequencing sample was made of PBMCs. These receptors were taken from a girl aged 2-9 years in good health and CMV-seronegative.

J is TRBJ2-7 and V is TRBV6-5, with D tentatively TRBD2 (5 bases). The CDR3 covers 14 residues. The germline V gene encodes CDR1 MNHEY and CDR2 SVGAGI. The V end was cut by 5 bases, the J end by 0 bases, with 11 bases between. The CDR3 nucleotides are TGTGCCAGCAGTCGTTCGGGAATCTCCTACGAGCAGTACTTC. Its translation: CASSRSGISYEQYF.

The chain couples TRBV6-6 to TRBJ2-2; no firm D call. Germline lookup yields CDR1 MNHNY and CDR2 SVGAGI (reference sequence). The CDR3 is made up of 12 amino acids. The ends were cut back, 5 bases at V and 4 bases at J, with 5 bases in the middle. CDR3 region: CASSQITGELFF. CDR3 sequence (DNA): TGTGCCAGCAGTCAGATCACCGGGGAGCTGTTTTTT.

The V call is TRBV19, the J call TRBJ2-2, with D hard to call. From germline, CDR1 is LNHDA and CDR2 SQIVND (reference sequence). Trimming left V 3 bases short and J 3 bases short, with 14 bases between. This CDR3 region has 16 residues. The CDR3 is CASSILIYPDTGELFF. CDR3 DNA: TGTGCCAGTAGTATTCTAATCTACCCTGACACCGGGGAGCTGTTTTTT.

With regard to this clone: Germline and junction disagree at one end, which may indicate a read error. Other DNA variants within this sample encode the same CDR3. The rearrangement uses TRBV6-5 and TRBJ1-2; 8 bases match TRBD1. The V gene's germline CDR1 is MNHEY and CDR2 SVGAGI. The CDR3 totals 13 residues. This CDR3 reads CASSPTGDYGYTF. In DNA form, the CDR3 reads TGCGCCAGCAGCCCGACAGGGGACTATGGCTACACCTTC.

The rearrangement joins TRBV9 to TRBJ2-2; 7 bases are shared with TRBD1. Germline V CDR1 and CDR2: SGDLS, YYNGEE. The CDR3 is made up of 18 amino acids. The trim removed 0 bases at V and 1 base at J, leaving 9 bases unmatched. CDR3 in amino acids: CASSVALDRALNTGELFF. The CDR3 region has the DNA TGTGCCAGCAGCGTAGCTCTCGACAGGGCTCTGAACACCGGGGAGCTGTTTTTT.

The CDR3 DNA follows: TGTGCCAGCTCACCGGGTTCGGGACAGGTACTTCAAGAGACCCAGTACTTC. Protein product: CASSPGSGQVLQETQYF. This chain joins TRBV18 and TRBJ2-5, with TRBD1 matching over 8 bases. Trimming removed 3 bases from V and 2 bases from J; junction bases left unmatched: 11. This CDR3 contains 17 residues. Germline CDR1 is KGHSH and CDR2 is LQKENI.

The CDR3 here is CASARGLAGASYNEQFF. Here the CDR3 DNA reads TGTGCCAGCGCCAGGGGACTAGCGGGAGCTTCCTACAATGAGCAGTTCTTC. This rearrangement joins TRBV12-1 to TRBJ2-1; the table's D call TRBD2 went unverified against the DNA. TRBV12-1 is deemed a pseudogene. This CDR3 is 17 amino acids long.

The chain is built from TRBV19 and TRBJ1-1; tentative D call: TRBD1 (5 bases). The CDR3 covers 15 residues. Germline-derived CDR1 and CDR2 are LNHDA and SQIVND (reference sequence). V lost 5 bases, J lost 0 bases, and 13 bases lay in between. CDR3 sequence: CASSVPGFMNTEAFF. DNA for the CDR3: TGTGCCAGTAGTGTACCAGGGTTTATGAACACTGAAGCTTTCTTT.